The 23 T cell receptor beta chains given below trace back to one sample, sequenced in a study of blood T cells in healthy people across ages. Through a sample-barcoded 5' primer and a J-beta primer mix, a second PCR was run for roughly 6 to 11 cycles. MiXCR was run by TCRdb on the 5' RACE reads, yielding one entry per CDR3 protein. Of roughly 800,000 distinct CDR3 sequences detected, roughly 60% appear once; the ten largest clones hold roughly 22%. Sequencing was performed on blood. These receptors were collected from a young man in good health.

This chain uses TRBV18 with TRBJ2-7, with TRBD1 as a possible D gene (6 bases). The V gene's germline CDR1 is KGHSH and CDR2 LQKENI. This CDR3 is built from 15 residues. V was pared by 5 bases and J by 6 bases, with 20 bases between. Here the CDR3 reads CASSTSQGRSGEQYF. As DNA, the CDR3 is TGTGCCAGCTCAACTTCACAGGGCCGGAGTGGCGAGCAGTACTTC.

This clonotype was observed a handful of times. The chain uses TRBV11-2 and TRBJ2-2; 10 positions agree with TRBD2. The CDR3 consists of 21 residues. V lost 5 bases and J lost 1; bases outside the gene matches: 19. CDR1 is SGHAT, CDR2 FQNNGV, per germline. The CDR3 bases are TGTGCCAGCAGCGCAAAGACTAGCGGGCACATAACAGAAGGGAACACCGGGGAGCTGTTTTTT. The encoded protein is CASSAKTSGHITEGNTGELFF.

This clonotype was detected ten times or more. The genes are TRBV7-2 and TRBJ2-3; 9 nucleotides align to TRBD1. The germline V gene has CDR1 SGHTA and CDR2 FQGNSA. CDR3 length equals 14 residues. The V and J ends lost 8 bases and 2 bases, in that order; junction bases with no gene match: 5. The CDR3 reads CASVQGATTDTQYF. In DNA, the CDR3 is TGTGCCAGCGTACAGGGGGCTACCACAGATACGCAGTATTTT.

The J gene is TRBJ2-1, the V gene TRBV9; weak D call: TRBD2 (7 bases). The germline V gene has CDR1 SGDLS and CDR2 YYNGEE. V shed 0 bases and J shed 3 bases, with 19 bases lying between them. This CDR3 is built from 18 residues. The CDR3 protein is CASSVATRGGHYYNEQFF. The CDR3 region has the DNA TGTGCCAGCAGCGTAGCTACGAGGGGGGGCCATTACTACAATGAGCAGTTCTTC.

Written as DNA, the CDR3 is TGTGCCAGCACCCTTACTTTCAGCAACGAGCAGTTCTTC. Translation: CASTLTFSNEQFF. This rearrangement joins TRBV12-3 or TRBV12-4 to TRBJ2-1; unclear D gene. This CDR3 region has 13 residues. Trimming took 7 bases from V and 10 from J, leaving 17 bases between them.

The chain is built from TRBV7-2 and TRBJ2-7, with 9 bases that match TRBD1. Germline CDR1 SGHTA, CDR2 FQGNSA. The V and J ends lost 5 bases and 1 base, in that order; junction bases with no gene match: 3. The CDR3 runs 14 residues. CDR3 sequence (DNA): TGTGCCAGCAGCCGGGACAGGGATTCCTACGAGCAGTACTTC. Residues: CASSRDRDSYEQYF.

CDR3 residues: CASSVEQGGGSPLHF. CDR3 nucleotide sequence: TGTGCCAGCAGCGTAGAACAGGGCGGAGGTTCACCCCTCCACTTT. The chain carries TRBV9 and TRBJ1-6, with D possibly being TRBD1 (6 bases). This CDR3 contains 15 residues. CDR1 and CDR2 from the germline V gene are SGDLS and YYNGEE. Trimming took 0 bases from V and 9 from J, leaving 13 bases between them.

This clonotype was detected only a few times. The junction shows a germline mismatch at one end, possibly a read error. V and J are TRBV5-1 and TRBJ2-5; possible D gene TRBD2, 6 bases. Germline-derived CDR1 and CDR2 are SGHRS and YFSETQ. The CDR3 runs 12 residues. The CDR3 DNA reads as TGTGCCAGCTCACCGGGAGAAGAGACCCAGTACTTC. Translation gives CASSPGEETQYF.

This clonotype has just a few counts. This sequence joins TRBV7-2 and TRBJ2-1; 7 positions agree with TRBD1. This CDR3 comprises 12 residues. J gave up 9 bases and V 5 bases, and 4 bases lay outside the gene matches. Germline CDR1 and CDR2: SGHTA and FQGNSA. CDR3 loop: CASSIYRGEQFF. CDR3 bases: TGTGCCAGCAGCATCTACAGGGGTGAGCAGTTCTTC.

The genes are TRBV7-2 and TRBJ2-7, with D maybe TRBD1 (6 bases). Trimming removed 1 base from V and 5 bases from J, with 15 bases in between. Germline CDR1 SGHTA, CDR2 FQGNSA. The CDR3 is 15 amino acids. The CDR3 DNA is TGTGCCAGCAGCTTAGAACCAGGGGTGGGACACGAGCAGTACTTC. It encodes CASSLEPGVGHEQYF.

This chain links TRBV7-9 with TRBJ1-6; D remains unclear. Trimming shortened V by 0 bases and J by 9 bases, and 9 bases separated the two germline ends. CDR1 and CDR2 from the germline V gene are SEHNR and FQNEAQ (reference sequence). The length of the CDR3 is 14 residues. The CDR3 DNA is TGTGCCAGCAGCTTAGCTGGTGGAGGTTCACCCCTCCACTTT. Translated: CASSLAGGGSPLHF.

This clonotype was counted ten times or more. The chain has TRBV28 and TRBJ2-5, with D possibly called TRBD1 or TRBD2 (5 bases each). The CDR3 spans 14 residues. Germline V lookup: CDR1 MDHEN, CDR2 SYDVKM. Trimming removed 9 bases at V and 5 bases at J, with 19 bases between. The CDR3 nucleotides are TGTGCCAGTCAGCTACTCGCAGGGACGGAGACCCAGTACTTC. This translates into CASQLLAGTETQYF.

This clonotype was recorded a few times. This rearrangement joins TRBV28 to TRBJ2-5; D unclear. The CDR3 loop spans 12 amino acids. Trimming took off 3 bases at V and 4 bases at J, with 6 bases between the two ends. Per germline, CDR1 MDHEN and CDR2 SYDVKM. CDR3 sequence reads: CASSFWGETQYF. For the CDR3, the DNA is TGTGCCAGCAGTTTTTGGGGAGAGACCCAGTACTTC.

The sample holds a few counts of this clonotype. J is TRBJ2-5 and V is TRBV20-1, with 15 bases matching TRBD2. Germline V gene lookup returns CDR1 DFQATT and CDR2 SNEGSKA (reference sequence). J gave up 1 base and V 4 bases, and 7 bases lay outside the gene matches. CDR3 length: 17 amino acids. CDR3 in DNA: TGCAGTGCTATCCATCGGACTAGCGGGAGGGCCCAAGAGACCCAGTACTTC. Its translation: CSAIHRTSGRAQETQYF.

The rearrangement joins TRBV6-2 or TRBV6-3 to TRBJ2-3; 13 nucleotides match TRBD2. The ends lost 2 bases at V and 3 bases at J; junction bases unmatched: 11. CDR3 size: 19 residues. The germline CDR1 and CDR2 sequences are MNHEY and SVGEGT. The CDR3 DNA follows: TGTGCCAGCAGTTACGGTTACAGACTAGCGGGAGGTAGGACAGATACGCAGTATTTT. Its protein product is CASSYGYRLAGGRTDTQYF.

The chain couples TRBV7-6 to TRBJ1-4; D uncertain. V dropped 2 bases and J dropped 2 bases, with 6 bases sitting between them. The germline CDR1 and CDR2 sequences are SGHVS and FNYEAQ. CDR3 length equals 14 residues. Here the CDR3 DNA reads TGTGCCAGCAGCTTAACGGCGACTAATGAAAAACTGTTTTTT. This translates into CASSLTATNEKLFF.

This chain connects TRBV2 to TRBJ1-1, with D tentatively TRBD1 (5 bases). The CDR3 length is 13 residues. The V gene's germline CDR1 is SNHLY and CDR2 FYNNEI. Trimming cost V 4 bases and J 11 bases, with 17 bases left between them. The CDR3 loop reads CASSARTGGGAFF. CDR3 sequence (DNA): TGTGCCAGCAGTGCGCGAACAGGTGGAGGGGCTTTCTTT.

DNA for the CDR3: TGTGCCATCCGCGAGGCAGGGTCGGTAGATACGCAGTATTTT. Residues: CAIREAGSVDTQYF. J is TRBJ2-3 and V is TRBV10-3, with D perhaps TRBD1 (5 bases). The CDR3 totals 14 residues. Trimming cost V 8 bases and J 5 bases, with 17 bases left between them. Per germline, CDR1 ENHRY and CDR2 SYGVKD.

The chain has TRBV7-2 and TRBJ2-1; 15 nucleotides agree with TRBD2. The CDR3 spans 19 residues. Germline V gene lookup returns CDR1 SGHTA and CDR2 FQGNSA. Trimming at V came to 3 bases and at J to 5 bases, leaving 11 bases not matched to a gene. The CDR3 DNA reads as TGTGCCAGCAGCTTGCGACCGGGACTAGCGGGAGGAGGGGACAATGAGCAGTTCTTC. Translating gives CASSLRPGLAGGGDNEQFF.

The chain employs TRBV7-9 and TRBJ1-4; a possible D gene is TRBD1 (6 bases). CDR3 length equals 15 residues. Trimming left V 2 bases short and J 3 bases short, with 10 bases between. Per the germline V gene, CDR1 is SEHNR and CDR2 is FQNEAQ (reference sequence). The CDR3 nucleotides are TGTGCCAGCAGCTTAATGACAGGCCCTAATGAAAAACTGTTTTTT. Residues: CASSLMTGPNEKLFF.

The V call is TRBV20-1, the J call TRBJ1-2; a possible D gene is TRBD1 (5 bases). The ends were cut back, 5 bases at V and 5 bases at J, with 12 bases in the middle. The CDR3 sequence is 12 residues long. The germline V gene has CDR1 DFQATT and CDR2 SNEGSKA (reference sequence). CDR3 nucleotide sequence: TGCAGTGCTCGCCGACAGACTTATGGCTACACCTTC. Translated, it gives CSARRQTYGYTF.

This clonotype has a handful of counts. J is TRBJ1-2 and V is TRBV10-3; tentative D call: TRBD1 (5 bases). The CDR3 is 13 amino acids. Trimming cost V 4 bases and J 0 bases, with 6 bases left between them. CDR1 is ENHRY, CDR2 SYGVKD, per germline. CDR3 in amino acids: CAISAGANYGYTF. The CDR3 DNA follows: TGTGCCATCAGTGCGGGGGCTAACTATGGCTACACCTTC.

The CDR3 loop reads CSVGGGTFTRTQYF. The CDR3 nucleotides are TGCAGCGTTGGGGGCGGGACCTTTACCCGTACGCAGTATTTT. The chain has TRBV29-1 and TRBJ2-3, with a weak D call TRBD2 (6 bases). Germline V gene lookup returns CDR1 SQVTM and CDR2 ANQGSEA. The CDR3 extends over 14 amino acids. V shed 4 bases and J shed 8 bases, with 19 bases lying between them.